A single sample is the source of the 8 T cell receptor beta chains below, sequenced in a study of T cell changes during pregnancy in multiple sclerosis. Some clones are missing from TCRdb's copy, which holds only in-frame ones; the method was immunoSEQ multiplex PCR. This table holds tens of thousands of clones, 90% to 95% found once. The sequencing here drew on peripheral blood, taken in the second trimester of pregnancy. The receptors come from a female donor in good health, enrolled as a control in a pregnancy study.

The chain has TRBV18 and TRBJ2-2; 7 bases match TRBD1. The CDR3 runs to 15 residues. Trimming cost V 6 bases and J 1 base; bases outside gene matches: 5. Germline CDR1 KGHSH, CDR2 LQKENI. The CDR3 reads CASSLRTGNTGELFF. The CDR3 region has the DNA TGTGCCAGCTCCCTACGGACAGGGAACACCGGGGAGCTGTTTTTT.

The rearrangement joins TRBV16 to TRBJ2-1, with D uncertain. The V end was cut by 1 base, the J end by 4 bases, with 8 bases between. The CDR3 loop spans 14 amino acids. From germline, CDR1 is KGHSY and CDR2 FQNENV. The CDR3 is CASSQFNRYNEQFF. CDR3 in DNA: TGTGCCAGCAGCCAATTTAACAGATACAATGAGCAGTTCTTC. Full variable domain (missing parts from reference TRBV16 and TRBJ2-1): GEEVAQTPKHLVRGEGQKAKLYCAPIKGHSYVFWYQQVLKNEFKFLISFQNENVFDETGMPKERFSAKCLPNSPCSLEIQATKLEDSAVYFCASSQFNRYNEQFFGPGTRLTVL.

This clone was seen more than once but under ten times. The chain recombines TRBV19 with TRBJ1-5; TRBD1 aligns across 8 bases. CDR1 is LNHDA and CDR2 is SQIVND in the germline V gene (reference sequence). V lost 7 bases to trimming and J lost 4 bases; unmatched junction nucleotides: 9. The CDR3 is 15 amino acids. CDR3 nucleotides: TGTGCCAGTACCCTTGCCCACAGGGGGAATCAGCCCCAGCATTTT. Amino acids: CASTLAHRGNQPQHF. The full variable domain, completed using reference TRBV19 and TRBJ1-5, is DGGITQSPKYLFRKEGQNVTLSCEQNLNHDAMYWYRQDPGQGLRLIYYSQIVNDFQKGDIAEGYSVSREKKESFPLTVTSAQKNPTAFYLCASTLAHRGNQPQHFGDGTRLSIL.

This chain links TRBV5-6 with TRBJ1-1; D is perhaps TRBD1 (6 bases). Germline V CDR1 and CDR2: SGHDT, YYEEEE. Trimming shortened V by 2 bases and J by 0 bases, and 11 bases separated the two germline ends. CDR3 length equals 15 residues. DNA of the CDR3: TGTGCCAGCAGCTTCCCGACAGGCTTGAACACTGAAGCTTTCTTT. Translation gives CASSFPTGLNTEAFF.

The gene calls are TRBV7-3 and TRBJ2-3, with a weak D call TRBD2 (6 bases). The CDR3 loop spans 14 amino acids. Trimming removed 2 bases at V and 7 bases at J, with 13 bases between. Germline V lookup: CDR1 SGHTA, CDR2 FQGTGA. CDR3 sequence reads: CASSLFGGNYTQYF. As DNA, the CDR3 is TGTGCCAGCAGCTTATTCGGGGGAAACTATACGCAGTATTTT.

The V gene is TRBV11-2, the J gene TRBJ2-3, with 7 bases aligning to TRBD2. The trim removed 6 bases at V and 2 bases at J, leaving 14 bases unmatched. The CDR3 has 17 residues. Germline-derived CDR1 and CDR2 are SGHAT and FQNNGV. The CDR3 loop reads CASRSGVEAGFTDTQYF. The CDR3 DNA follows: TGTGCCAGCAGGTCCGGGGTAGAAGCGGGGTTCACAGATACGCAGTATTTT.

This chain joins TRBV2 and TRBJ2-7; D is perhaps TRBD1 (5 bases). V lost 6 bases, J lost 2 bases, and 11 bases lay in between. This CDR3 contains 13 residues. Germline V lookup: CDR1 SNHLY, CDR2 FYNNEI. The CDR3 nucleotides are TGTGCCAGCAGGAAGGGGTCCACCTACGAGCAGTACTTC. This translates into CASRKGSTYEQYF.

The rearrangement uses TRBV7-2 and TRBJ1-2; no clear D. There are 13 residues in the CDR3. Trimming left V 10 bases short and J 4 bases short, with 16 bases between. The germline V gene has CDR1 SGHTA and CDR2 FQGNSA. CDR3 coding DNA: TGTGCCATTGTCAAATGGGCCGCCTATGGCTACACCTTC. This encodes CAIVKWAAYGYTF.